A single sample is the source of the 18 T cell receptor beta chains below, sequenced in a study of cytotoxic CD8 clonotypes in ibrutinib-treated CLL. Method: immunoSEQ multiplex PCR; TCRdb's copy keeps in-frame clones and lacks some. The sample yields about 84,000 clones, about 86% seen once. Sequenced material: PBMCs, taken before ibrutinib treatment. The receptors shown here come from a human donor with chronic lymphocytic leukemia.

The chain combines TRBV5-1 with TRBJ1-2; D not certain. The CDR3 sequence is 13 residues long. The germline V and J ends were trimmed by 1 base and 4 bases, with 8 bases remaining between them. In germline, CDR1 is SGHRS, CDR2 YFSETQ. CDR3 amino acids: CASSLTDGYGYTF. As DNA, the CDR3 is TGCGCCAGCAGCTTGACAGACGGCTATGGCTACACCTTC. The full variable domain, in which reference TRBV5-1 and TRBJ1-2 provide the parts outside the CDR3, is KAGVTQTPRYLIKTRGQQVTLSCSPISGHRSVSWYQQTPGQGLQFLFEYFSETQRNKGNFPGRFSGRQFSNSRSEMNVSTLELGDSALYLCASSLTDGYGYTFGSGTRLTVV.

The chain has TRBV2 and TRBJ2-3; 8 bases line up with TRBD1. The CDR3 covers 14 residues. J lost 4 bases, V lost 7 bases, and 7 bases had no gene match. The germline gives CDR1 SNHLY, CDR2 FYNNEI. CDR3 coding DNA: TGTGCCAGCAAGGTGGACAGGGTGTCAGATACGCAGTATTTT. Protein: CASKVDRVSDTQYF.

The chain combines TRBV25-1 with TRBJ1-1; D gene uncertain. V dropped 6 bases and J dropped 0 bases, with 11 bases sitting between them. CDR3 size: 14 residues. Per the germline V gene, CDR1 is MGHDK and CDR2 is SYGVNS. The CDR3 bases are TGTGCCAGCAGACCCGCCATCCTGAACACTGAAGCTTTCTTT. This translates into CASRPAILNTEAFF.

The chain carries TRBV29-1 and TRBJ2-2, with TRBD1 matching over 10 bases. CDR1 and CDR2 (germline): SQVTM, ANQGSEA. The V segment lost 2 bases and the J segment 6 bases; nucleotides outside the gene matches: 6. This CDR3 is 15 amino acids long. CDR3 sequence reads: CSVEPLGTGAGELFF. CDR3 bases: TGCAGCGTTGAACCCCTAGGGACAGGGGCCGGGGAGCTGTTTTTT.

The chain joins TRBV7-3 to TRBJ1-2, with 8 bases matching TRBD1. This CDR3 comprises 16 residues. Per germline, CDR1 SGHTA and CDR2 FQGTGA. The trim removed 5 bases at V and 0 bases at J, leaving 8 bases unmatched. Here the CDR3 reads CASSLQGTGTNYGYTF. The CDR3 DNA follows: TGTGCCAGCAGCCTTCAAGGGACAGGAACTAACTATGGCTACACCTTC.

The CDR3, as DNA: TGTGCCAGCAGGATGGACTGGCAGGGGTACAATGAGCAGTTCTTC. This codes for CASRMDWQGYNEQFF. This rearrangement joins TRBV5-6 to TRBJ2-1; the D gene is possibly TRBD1 (6 bases). Germline CDR1 SGHDT, CDR2 YYEEEE. The CDR3 sequence is 15 residues long. V dropped 5 bases and J dropped 4 bases, with 16 bases sitting between them. The entire variable domain, with the rest obtained from reference TRBV5-6 and TRBJ2-1, is as follows: DAGVTQSPTHLIKTRGQQVTLRCSPKSGHDTVSWYQQALGQGPQFIFQYYEEEERQRGNFPDRFSGHQFPNYSSELNVNALLLGDSALYLCASRMDWQGYNEQFFGPGTRLTVL.

V is TRBV5-4 and J is TRBJ2-3, with TRBD1 identical over 10 bases. Looked up from germline, CDR1 is SGHNT and CDR2 is YYREEE (reference sequence). The junction had 5 bases not matched to a gene; V was cut back by 2 bases and J by 2 bases. CDR3 length: 16 residues. CDR3 bases: TGTGCCAGCAGCTTCCGGGGGACAGGGGTCACAGATACGCAGTATTTT. Translation gives CASSFRGTGVTDTQYF.

The chain couples TRBV7-9 to TRBJ2-3; 12 nucleotides agree with TRBD2. The CDR3 sequence is 15 residues long. Germline CDR1 reads SEHNR; CDR2 reads FQNEAQ (reference sequence). Trimming at V came to 4 bases and at J to 4 bases, leaving 3 bases not matched to a gene. In DNA, the CDR3 is TGTGCCAGCAGCTCGACTAGCGGGAGTGCAGATACGCAGTATTTT. Translating gives CASSSTSGSADTQYF.

The rearrangement uses TRBV27 and TRBJ1-2, with D possibly being TRBD1 (5 bases). The CDR3 is 15 amino acids. Trimming cost V 6 bases and J 2 bases, with 16 bases left between them. Germline values: CDR1 MNHEY, CDR2 SMNVEV (reference sequence). The CDR3 reads CASSSGTPWNYGYTF. The CDR3 nucleotides read TGTGCCAGCAGCTCCGGGACCCCCTGGAACTATGGCTACACCTTC.

Turning to this clone: Other DNA sequences in the same sample also yield this CDR3. The chain employs TRBV5-1 and TRBJ2-1; D is possibly TRBD2 (7 bases). The ends were cut back, 2 bases at V and 7 bases at J, with 16 bases in the middle. The CDR3 is made up of 15 amino acids. The germline gives CDR1 SGHRS, CDR2 YFSETQ. CDR3 residues: CASSLGGGPGNEQFF. The CDR3 bases are TGCGCCAGCAGCTTAGGGGGAGGGCCGGGGAATGAGCAGTTCTTC. The whole variable domain, remainder taken from reference TRBV5-1 and TRBJ2-1, is KAGVTQTPRYLIKTRGQQVTLSCSPISGHRSVSWYQQTPGQGLQFLFEYFSETQRNKGNFPGRFSGRQFSNSRSEMNVSTLELGDSALYLCASSLGGGPGNEQFFGPGTRLTVL.

The chain employs TRBV19 and TRBJ1-3; no clear D. CDR1 and CDR2 from the germline V gene are LNHDA and SQIVND (reference sequence). V was shortened by 5 bases and J by 0 bases, with 5 bases between the two germline ends. CDR3 length: 13 amino acids. This chain's CDR3 is CASSPSSGNTIYF. CDR3 nucleotide sequence: TGTGCCAGTAGTCCGTCCTCTGGAAACACCATATATTTT.

The genes are TRBV19 and TRBJ1-5, with a possible D match to TRBD1 (5 bases). This CDR3 has 16 amino acids. CDR1 is LNHDA and CDR2 is SQIVND in the germline V gene (reference sequence). The V and J ends lost 5 bases and 4 bases respectively, with 18 bases between them. The DNA of the CDR3 is TGTGCCAGTAGTGCCAGACTGGGGACCCGAAATCAGCCCCAGCATTTT. This gives the protein CASSARLGTRNQPQHF.

This clone has more than one count but fewer than ten. The rearrangement joins TRBV25-1 to TRBJ2-7; TRBD1 matches at 7 bases. The length of the CDR3 is 15 residues. With V trimmed by 2 bases and J by 6 bases, 10 bases remained unmatched. CDR1 and CDR2 from the germline V gene are MGHDK and SYGVNS. CDR3 sequence reads: CASSERQGTLLEQYF. In DNA, the CDR3 is TGTGCCAGCAGTGAACGACAGGGAACCCTCCTCGAGCAGTACTTC.

This chain uses TRBV2 with TRBJ1-1; D is unresolved. There are 13 residues in the CDR3. V lost 9 bases, J lost 2 bases, and 13 bases lay in between. Germline lookup yields CDR1 SNHLY and CDR2 FYNNEI. The CDR3: CASARRPNTEAFF. The DNA for the CDR3 is TGTGCCAGTGCTCGTAGACCAAACACTGAAGCTTTCTTT. Supplemented by reference TRBV2 and TRBJ1-1, the full variable domain reads EPEVTQTPSHQVTQMGQEVILRCVPISNHLYFYWYRQILGQKVEFLVSFYNNEISEKSEIFDDQFSVERPDGSNFTLKIRSTKLEDSAMYFCASARRPNTEAFFGQGTRLTVV.

The chain combines TRBV11-3 with TRBJ1-3; D remains unclear. CDR1 SGHNT and CDR2 YENEEA come from the germline V gene. V lost 0 bases, J lost 2 bases, and 8 bases lay in between. The CDR3 is 15 residues long. The CDR3 coding sequence is TGTGCCAGCAGCTTAGAATCCGGGGCTGGAAACACCATATATTTT. This codes for CASSLESGAGNTIYF.

The V gene is TRBV6-5, the J gene TRBJ2-4, with a weak D call TRBD2 (6 bases). This CDR3 comprises 14 residues. Per germline, CDR1 MNHEY and CDR2 SVGAGI. The V and J ends lost 8 bases and 0 bases respectively, with 11 bases between them. Here the CDR3 DNA reads TGTGCCAGCGCCCAGGGACTAGCCAAAAACATTCAGTACTTC. Its protein product is CASAQGLAKNIQYF.

This rearrangement joins TRBV5-4 to TRBJ2-7, with 8 bases that match TRBD2. Germline CDR1 is SGHNT and CDR2 is YYREEE (reference sequence). This CDR3 is built from 14 residues. V was clipped by 4 bases and J by 8 bases; unmatched bases: 11. CDR3 sequence (DNA): TGTGCCAGCAGCGAAGCGGGAGCCCCTTCAAAGCAGTACTTC. Its protein product is CASSEAGAPSKQYF.

This chain links TRBV5-6 with TRBJ2-7, with 9 bases aligning to TRBD1. The CDR3 is 16 residues long. In germline, CDR1 is SGHDT, CDR2 YYEEEE. With V trimmed by 4 bases and J by 0 bases, 8 bases remained unmatched. Written as DNA, the CDR3 is TGTGCCAGCAGCCCAACCGGGACAGGGAGCTCCTACGAGCAGTACTTC. It encodes CASSPTGTGSSYEQYF. The whole variable domain, remainder taken from reference TRBV5-6 and TRBJ2-7, is DAGVTQSPTHLIKTRGQQVTLRCSPKSGHDTVSWYQQALGQGPQFIFQYYEEEERQRGNFPDRFSGHQFPNYSSELNVNALLLGDSALYLCASSPTGTGSSYEQYFGPGTRLTVT.